This TCR beta chain originates from a study of cytomegalovirus exposure and HLA in healthy donors. Study outcomes and limitations: HLA allele associations emerged for around 15,000 TCR beta sequences in a later analysis, at 0.05 false discovery rate.

Only one count was recorded for this clone. The target antigen is unknown. 60 Vbeta and 13 Jbeta primers were used in PCR. This table comes from immunoSEQ multiplex PCR, and its TCRdb copy is limited to in-frame clones, with some not included. The table includes 210,000 or so clones, over 60% detected once. The sequence was obtained from a man between 35 and 55 years old in good health and CMV-seronegative. Sequencing was performed on PBMCs.

The chain's CDR3 is CASEGVTGELFF. CDR3 bases: TGTGCCAGCGAAGGGGTCACCGGGGAGCTGTTTTTT. This rearrangement joins TRBV28 to TRBJ2-2; maybe TRBD1 (5 bases). V was pared by 8 bases and J by 4 bases, with 8 bases between. Germline CDR1 MDHEN, CDR2 SYDVKM. The CDR3 contains 12 residues.